This passage covers 28 T cell receptor beta chains from one sample sequenced in a study of blood T cell repertoires in COVID-19. The method was immunoSEQ multiplex PCR; TCRdb's version includes in-frame clones alone and lacks a portion of them. Of around 64,000 clones detected, approximately 90% appear once; the ten largest clones hold roughly 3.2%. The sequenced sample was peripheral blood. The receptor source for this set is a middle-aged man with active COVID-19.

This chain links TRBV5-4 with TRBJ2-7, with D possibly being TRBD1 (5 bases). V was clipped by 4 bases and J by 0 bases, with 14 bases between them. The CDR3 length is 15 residues. The germline V gene has CDR1 SGHNT and CDR2 YYREEE (reference sequence). CDR3 nucleotides: TGTGCCAGCAGCATACAGGTCCAAAGCTCCTACGAGCAGTACTTC. Its protein is CASSIQVQSSYEQYF.

The chain links TRBV12-3 or TRBV12-4 to TRBJ2-3; D is undetermined. CDR3 length equals 11 residues. Trimming removed 6 bases at V and 2 bases at J, with 3 bases between. The CDR3 coding sequence is TGTGCCAGCAGCTACACAGATACGCAGTATTTT. This encodes CASSYTDTQYF.

V and J are TRBV27 and TRBJ1-5; maybe TRBD1 (5 bases). Germline V lookup: CDR1 MNHEY, CDR2 SMNVEV (reference sequence). The CDR3 contains 16 residues. Trimming cost V 5 bases and J 9 bases, with 23 bases left between them. The CDR3 sequence: CASSRPGLVPDGPQHF. In nucleotides, the CDR3 is TGTGCCAGCAGTAGACCGGGACTCGTCCCGGATGGGCCCCAGCATTTT.

This clone was picked up a small number of times. The chain carries TRBV2 and TRBJ2-7; D is perhaps TRBD2 (5 bases). This CDR3 contains 14 residues. Trimming shortened V by 7 bases and J by 7 bases, and 20 bases separated the two germline ends. Looked up from germline, CDR1 is SNHLY and CDR2 is FYNNEI. The CDR3 DNA is TGTGCCAGCACCTGGGAGTACAGTACGGGGGAGCAGTACTTC. Translation gives CASTWEYSTGEQYF.

V and J are TRBV28 and TRBJ2-7; D unclear. CDR1 and CDR2 (germline): MDHEN, SYDVKM. V was pared by 3 bases and J by 3 bases, with 12 bases between. The CDR3 runs to 14 residues. CDR3 region: CASSLYPPGYEQYF. The CDR3 nucleotides read TGTGCCAGCAGTTTGTATCCACCGGGCTACGAGCAGTACTTC.

The chain links TRBV4-2 to TRBJ2-7; possible D gene TRBD2, 7 bases. The CDR3 loop spans 15 amino acids. From germline, CDR1 is LGHNA and CDR2 YNFKEQ. V was pared by 4 bases and J by 4 bases, with 17 bases between. In DNA, the CDR3 is TGTGCCAGCAGCCTCGGAGGGGGGGGTCATTACGAGCAGTACTTC. Translating gives CASSLGGGGHYEQYF.

CDR3 in DNA: TGTGCCAGCAGCTTAATGGCGGGGGCGAACACCGGGGAGCTGTTTTTT. Amino acid sequence: CASSLMAGANTGELFF. V is TRBV7-3 and J is TRBJ2-2, with 7 bases fitting TRBD2. Germline values: CDR1 SGHTA, CDR2 FQGTGA. This CDR3 spans 16 amino acids. With 1 base clipped from V and 0 bases from J, the junction kept 2 bases outside the gene matches.

The rearrangement links TRBV30 to TRBJ2-3; a weak D match, TRBD2 (6 bases). CDR1 and CDR2 (germline): GTSNPN, SVGIG (reference sequence). The CDR3 runs 14 residues. The ends were cut back, 3 bases at V and 0 bases at J, with 10 bases in the middle. The CDR3 spells CAWSRDSSTDTQYF. In nucleotides, the CDR3 is TGTGCCTGGAGCAGGGACTCTAGCACAGATACGCAGTATTTT. Using reference TRBV30 and TRBJ2-3 for the parts outside the CDR3, the full variable domain is SQTIHQWPATLVQPVGSPLSLECTVEGTSNPNLYWYRQAAGRGLQLLFYSVGIGQISSEVPQNLSASRPQDRQFILSSKKLLLSDSGFYLCAWSRDSSTDTQYFGPGTRLTVL.

The chain employs TRBV4-2 and TRBJ2-3, with D tentatively TRBD2 (7 bases). V shed 2 bases and J shed 2 bases, with 14 bases lying between them. This CDR3 is built from 16 residues. Germline values: CDR1 LGHNA, CDR2 YNFKEQ. The CDR3 sequence: CASSQSSGGYTDTQYF. CDR3 nucleotides: TGTGCCAGCAGCCAATCCTCGGGGGGCTACACAGATACGCAGTATTTT.

The chain is built from TRBV6-2 or TRBV6-3 and TRBJ2-2; D perhaps matches TRBD1 (5 bases). Germline V CDR1 and CDR2: MNHEY, SVGEGT. CDR3 size: 16 residues. V gave up 6 bases and J gave up 1 base, with 15 bases separating them. The CDR3 spells CASSPLPGLNTGELFF. CDR3 DNA: TGTGCCAGCAGCCCCCTGCCAGGGCTGAACACCGGGGAGCTGTTTTTT.

V is TRBV29-1 and J is TRBJ2-7; 9 nucleotides agree with TRBD1. The V and J ends lost 3 bases and 2 bases, in that order; junction bases with no gene match: 2. Germline assignment: CDR1 SQVTM and CDR2 ANQGSEA. This CDR3 contains 13 residues. CDR3 protein: CSVEGQGAYEQYF. CDR3 coding DNA: TGCAGCGTTGAGGGACAGGGAGCCTACGAGCAGTACTTC.

The gene calls are TRBV5-4 and TRBJ2-7; 7 bases match TRBD2. Germline lookup yields CDR1 SGHNT and CDR2 YYREEE (reference sequence). This CDR3 spans 13 amino acids. V lost 9 bases, J lost 0 bases, and 6 bases stayed unmatched. The CDR3 bases are TGTGCCACTACTAGCGCAAGCTCCTACGAGCAGTACTTC. It encodes CATTSASSYEQYF.

The chain carries TRBV7-9 and TRBJ2-7; D uncertain. This CDR3 has 16 amino acids. In germline, CDR1 is SEHNR, CDR2 FQNEAQ (reference sequence). V was trimmed by 5 bases and J by 3 bases, leaving 20 bases between them. The CDR3: CASSRFDRRLFYEQYF. CDR3 sequence (DNA): TGTGCCAGCAGCCGATTTGATCGGCGGCTTTTCTACGAGCAGTACTTC. The complete variable domain, with remaining parts taken from reference TRBV7-9 and TRBJ2-7, reads DTGVSQNPRHKITKRGQNVTFRCDPISEHNRLYWYRQTLGQGPEFLTYFQNEAQLEKSRLLSDRFSAERPKGSFSTLEIQRTEQGDSAMYLCASSRFDRRLFYEQYFGPGTRLTVT.

This rearrangement joins TRBV6-1 to TRBJ2-5; D is perhaps TRBD1 (5 bases). The CDR3 consists of 17 residues. The V end lost 1 base, the J end lost 1 base, and 16 bases lay between the germline ends. Germline V gives CDR1 MNHNS, CDR2 SASEGT. The CDR3 coding sequence is TGTGCCAGCAGTGAAGGTCCTCCAGACAGCTCCCAAGAGACCCAGTACTTC. This encodes CASSEGPPDSSQETQYF.

The chain carries TRBV12-3 or TRBV12-4 and TRBJ1-5; D gene ambiguous. The CDR3 is made up of 13 amino acids. The V end was cut by 6 bases, the J end by 6 bases, with 12 bases between. CDR3 in DNA: TGTGCCAGCAGCCCAGGATTGACTCAGCCCCAGCATTTT. Its protein product is CASSPGLTQPQHF.

The chain employs TRBV28 and TRBJ2-1, with 9 bases matching TRBD2. J was trimmed by 2 bases and V by 7 bases; bases with no gene match: 6. The germline V gene has CDR1 MDHEN and CDR2 SYDVKM. CDR3 length equals 15 residues. CDR3 nucleotides: TGTGCCAGCATCAAAAGCGGGAGGCCCTACAATGAGCAGTTCTTC. Its translation is CASIKSGRPYNEQFF.

The J gene is TRBJ2-4, the V gene TRBV6-5, with a tentative D call TRBD1 (5 bases). Per the germline V gene, CDR1 is MNHEY and CDR2 is SVGAGI. This CDR3 comprises 16 residues. Trimming stripped 0 bases from V and 0 bases from J, with 9 bases between. This CDR3 is CASSYSVGLAKNIQYF. The CDR3 DNA follows: TGTGCCAGCAGTTACTCAGTGGGGCTAGCCAAAAACATTCAGTACTTC.

J is TRBJ1-2 and V is TRBV28, with TRBD1 matching 9 bases. This CDR3 region has 13 residues. The V gene end was trimmed by 8 bases and the J gene end by 7 bases; junction bases not matched to a gene: 8. The germline CDR1 and CDR2 sequences are MDHEN and SYDVKM. CDR3 sequence (DNA): TGTGCCAGCCAATCACAGGGGGCGGGTGGCTACACCTTC. Protein sequence: CASQSQGAGGYTF.

About this clone itself: At the DNA level, this CDR3 is encoded by other sequences in the same sample as well. This rearrangement joins TRBV5-1 to TRBJ1-1; D remains unclear. Trimming took 4 bases from V and 1 from J, leaving 8 bases between them. This CDR3 has 13 residues. CDR1 and CDR2 from the germline V gene are SGHRS and YFSETQ. CDR3 protein: CASSPTGNTEAFF. The CDR3 DNA is TGCGCCAGCAGCCCGACGGGGAACACTGAAGCTTTCTTT.

The chain combines TRBV19 with TRBJ1-4, with no clear D. Germline CDR1 is LNHDA and CDR2 is SQIVND (reference sequence). The CDR3 is 15 amino acids. V dropped 3 bases and J dropped 5 bases, with 13 bases sitting between them. Here the CDR3 DNA reads TGTGCCAGTAGTATCGGTGCGGGCGCGAATGAAAAACTGTTTTTT. As protein: CASSIGAGANEKLFF.

The chain couples TRBV4-1 to TRBJ2-7; 11 bases line up with TRBD2. Trimming removed 1 base from V and 6 bases from J; junction bases left unmatched: 2. CDR1 is MGHRA, CDR2 YSYEKL, per germline. CDR3 length: 14 amino acids. This chain's CDR3 is CASSQVLAGVEQYF. CDR3 coding DNA: TGCGCCAGCAGCCAAGTACTAGCGGGAGTCGAGCAGTACTTC.

The chain uses TRBV11-2 and TRBJ2-7; D is perhaps TRBD1 (6 bases). Between the trimmed V and J ends, which lost 0 bases and 4 bases, there was a span of 10 bases. Germline V gene data show CDR1 as SGHAT and CDR2 as FQNNGV. This CDR3 region has 14 residues. The CDR3 here is CASSLEQGLYEQYF. CDR3 nucleotides: TGTGCCAGCAGCTTAGAACAGGGCTTGTACGAGCAGTACTTC.

The CDR3 region is CASSPTSQETQYF. DNA of the CDR3: TGTGCCAGTAGTCCCACAAGTCAAGAGACCCAGTACTTC. V is TRBV19 and J is TRBJ2-5; D uncertain. Trimming removed 5 bases at V and 2 bases at J, with 9 bases between. Germline CDR1 is LNHDA and CDR2 is SQIVND (reference sequence). CDR3 length: 13 residues.

The V gene is TRBV6-5, the J gene TRBJ2-5; D call uncertain. Germline V lookup: CDR1 MNHEY, CDR2 SVGAGI. Trimming cost V 8 bases and J 3 bases, with 10 bases left between them. CDR3 size: 12 residues. For the CDR3, the DNA is TGTGCCAGCCAGAGGCCGGAAGAGACCCAGTACTTC. It translates to CASQRPEETQYF.

The CDR3 coding sequence is TGTGCCAGCGCCAGGGAACTGATGGCTAACACTGAAGCTTTCTTT. Translated: CASARELMANTEAFF. V gene TRBV4-2 combines with J gene TRBJ1-1, with D perhaps TRBD1 (5 bases). This CDR3 spans 15 amino acids. CDR1 is LGHNA and CDR2 is YNFKEQ in the germline V gene. The ends were cut back, 8 bases at V and 2 bases at J, with 18 bases in the middle.

The J gene is TRBJ1-1, the V gene TRBV5-4, with D possibly matching TRBD1 (5 bases). The CDR3 consists of 15 residues. Germline V lookup: CDR1 SGHNT, CDR2 YYREEE (reference sequence). V gave up 4 bases and J gave up 0 bases, with 13 bases separating them. This chain's CDR3 is CASSGETELNTEAFF. The CDR3, as DNA: TGTGCCAGCAGCGGCGAGACAGAACTGAACACTGAAGCTTTCTTT.

The chain combines TRBV6-6 with TRBJ1-4, with no clear D. There are 16 residues in the CDR3. Germline V gene lookup returns CDR1 MNHNY and CDR2 SVGAGI (reference sequence). Trimming cost V 6 bases and J 2 bases, with 16 bases left between them. In DNA, the CDR3 is TGTGCCAGCAGCCCGGGAAAGTCAGAGACTAATGAAAAACTGTTTTTT. The encoded protein is CASSPGKSETNEKLFF.

In DNA form, the CDR3 reads TGTGCCAGCAGCCCAGGGCGGACCCTCCAGTATAGCAATCAGCCCCAGCATTTT. Translated: CASSPGRTLQYSNQPQHF. The chain recombines TRBV7-2 with TRBJ1-5, with D perhaps matching TRBD1 (5 bases). Germline CDR1 is SGHTA and CDR2 is FQGNSA. The germline V and J ends were trimmed by 5 bases and 0 bases, with 20 bases remaining between them. The length of the CDR3 is 18 residues.